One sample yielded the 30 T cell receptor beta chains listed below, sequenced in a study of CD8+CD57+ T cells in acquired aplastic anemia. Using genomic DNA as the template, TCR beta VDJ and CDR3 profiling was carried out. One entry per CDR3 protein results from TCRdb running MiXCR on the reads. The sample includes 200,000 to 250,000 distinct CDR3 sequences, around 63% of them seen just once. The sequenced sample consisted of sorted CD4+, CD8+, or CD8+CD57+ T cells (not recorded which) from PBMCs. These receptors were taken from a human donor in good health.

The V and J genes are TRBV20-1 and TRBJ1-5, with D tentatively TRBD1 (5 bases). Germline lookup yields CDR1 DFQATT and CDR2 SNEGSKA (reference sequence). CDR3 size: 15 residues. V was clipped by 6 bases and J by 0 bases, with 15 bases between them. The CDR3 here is CSAPGGLSSNQPQHF. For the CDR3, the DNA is TGCAGTGCCCCTGGGGGGTTAAGTAGCAATCAGCCCCAGCATTTT.

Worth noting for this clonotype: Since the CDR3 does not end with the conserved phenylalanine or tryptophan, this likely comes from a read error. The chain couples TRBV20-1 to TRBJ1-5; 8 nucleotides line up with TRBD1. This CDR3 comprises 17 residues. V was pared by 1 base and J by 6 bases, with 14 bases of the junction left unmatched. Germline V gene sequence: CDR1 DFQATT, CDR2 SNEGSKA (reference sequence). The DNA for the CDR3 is TGCAGTGCTAGAGCGAACCTGCAGGGGGCGTCACGTCAGCCCCAGCATCTT. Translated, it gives CSARANLQGASRQPQHL.

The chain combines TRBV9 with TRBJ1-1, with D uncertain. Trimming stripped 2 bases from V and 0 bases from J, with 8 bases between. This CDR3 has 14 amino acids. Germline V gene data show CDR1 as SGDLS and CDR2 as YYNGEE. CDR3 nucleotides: TGTGCCAGCAGCGTTACCAGTGTGAACACTGAAGCTTTCTTT. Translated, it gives CASSVTSVNTEAFF.

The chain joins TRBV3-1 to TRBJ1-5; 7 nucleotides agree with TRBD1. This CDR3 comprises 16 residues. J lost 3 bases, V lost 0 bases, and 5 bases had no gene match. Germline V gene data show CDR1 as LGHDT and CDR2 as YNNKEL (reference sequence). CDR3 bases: TGTGCCAGCAGCCAAGATAACAGGGGTTTCAATCAGCCCCAGCATTTT. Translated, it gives CASSQDNRGFNQPQHF.

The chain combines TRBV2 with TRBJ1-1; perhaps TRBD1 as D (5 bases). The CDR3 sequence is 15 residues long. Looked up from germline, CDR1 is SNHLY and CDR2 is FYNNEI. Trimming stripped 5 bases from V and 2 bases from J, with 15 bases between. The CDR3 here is CASSKMTAPNTEAFF. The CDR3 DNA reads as TGTGCCAGCAGTAAAATGACAGCTCCAAACACTGAAGCTTTCTTT.

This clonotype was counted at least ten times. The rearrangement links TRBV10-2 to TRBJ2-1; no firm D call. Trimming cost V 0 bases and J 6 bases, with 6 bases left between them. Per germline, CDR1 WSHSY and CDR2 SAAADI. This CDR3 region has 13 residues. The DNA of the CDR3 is TGCGCCAGCAGTGAGTCGGGGATCAATGAGCAGTTCTTC. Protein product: CASSESGINEQFF.

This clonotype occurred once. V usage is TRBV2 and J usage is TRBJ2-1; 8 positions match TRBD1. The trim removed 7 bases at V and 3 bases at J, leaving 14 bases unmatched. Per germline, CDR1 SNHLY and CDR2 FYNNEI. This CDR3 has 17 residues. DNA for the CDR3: TGTGCCAGCACTGACAAGACAGGGGCCGTCAACTACAATGAGCAGTTCTTC. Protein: CASTDKTGAVNYNEQFF.

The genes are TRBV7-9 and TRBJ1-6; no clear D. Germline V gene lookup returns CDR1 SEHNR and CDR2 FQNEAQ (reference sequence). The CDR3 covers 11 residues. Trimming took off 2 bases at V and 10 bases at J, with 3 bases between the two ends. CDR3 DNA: TGTGCCAGCAGCTTACAATCACCCCTCCACTTT. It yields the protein CASSLQSPLHF.

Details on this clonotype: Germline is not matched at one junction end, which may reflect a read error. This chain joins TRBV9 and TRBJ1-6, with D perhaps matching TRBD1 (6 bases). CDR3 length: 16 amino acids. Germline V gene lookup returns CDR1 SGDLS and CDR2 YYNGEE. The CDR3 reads CASSGWGGQENSPLHF. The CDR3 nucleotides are TGTGCCAGTAGCGGGTGGGGGGGGCAGGAGAATTCACCCCTCCACTTT.

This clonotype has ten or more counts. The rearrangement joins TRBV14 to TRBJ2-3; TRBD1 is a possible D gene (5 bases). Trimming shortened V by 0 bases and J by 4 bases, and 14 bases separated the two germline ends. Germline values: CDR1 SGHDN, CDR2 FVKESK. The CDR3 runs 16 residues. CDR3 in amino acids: CASSQEYRRGPDTQYF. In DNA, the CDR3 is TGTGCCAGCAGCCAAGAGTACAGGCGAGGTCCAGATACGCAGTATTTT.

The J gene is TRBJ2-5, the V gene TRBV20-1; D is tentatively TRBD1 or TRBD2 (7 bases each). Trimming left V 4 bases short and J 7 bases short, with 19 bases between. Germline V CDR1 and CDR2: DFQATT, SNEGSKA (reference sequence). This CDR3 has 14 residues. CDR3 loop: CSAKSQGRGVTQYF. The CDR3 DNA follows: TGCAGTGCTAAATCACAGGGGAGGGGGGTGACCCAGTACTTC.

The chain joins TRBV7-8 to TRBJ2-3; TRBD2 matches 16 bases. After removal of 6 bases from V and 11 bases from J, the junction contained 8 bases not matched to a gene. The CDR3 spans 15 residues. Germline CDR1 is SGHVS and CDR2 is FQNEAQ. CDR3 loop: CASREPGLAGGGQYF. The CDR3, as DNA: TGTGCCAGCAGGGAACCGGGACTAGCGGGAGGGGGGCAGTATTTT.

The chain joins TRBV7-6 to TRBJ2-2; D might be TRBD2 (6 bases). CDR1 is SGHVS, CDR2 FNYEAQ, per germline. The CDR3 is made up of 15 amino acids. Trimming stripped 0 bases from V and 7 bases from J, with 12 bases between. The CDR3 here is CASSLAGGRGGELFF. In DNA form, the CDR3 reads TGTGCCAGCAGCTTAGCGGGAGGTCGGGGCGGGGAGCTGTTTTTT.

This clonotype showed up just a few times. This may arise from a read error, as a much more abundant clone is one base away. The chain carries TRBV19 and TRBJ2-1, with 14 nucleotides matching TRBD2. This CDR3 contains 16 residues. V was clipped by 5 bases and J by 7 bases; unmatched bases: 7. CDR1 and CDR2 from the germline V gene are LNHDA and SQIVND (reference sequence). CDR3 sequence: CASSGGLAGVENEQFF. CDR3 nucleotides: TGTGCCAGTAGTGGGGGACTAGCGGGAGTGGAAAATGAGCAGTTCTTC.

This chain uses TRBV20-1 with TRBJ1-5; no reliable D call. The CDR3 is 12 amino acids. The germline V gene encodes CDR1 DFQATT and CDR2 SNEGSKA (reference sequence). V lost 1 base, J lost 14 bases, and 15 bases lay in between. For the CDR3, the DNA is TGCAGTGCTAGAGGGGGTCTAGCTTACGAGCATTTT. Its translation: CSARGGLAYEHF.

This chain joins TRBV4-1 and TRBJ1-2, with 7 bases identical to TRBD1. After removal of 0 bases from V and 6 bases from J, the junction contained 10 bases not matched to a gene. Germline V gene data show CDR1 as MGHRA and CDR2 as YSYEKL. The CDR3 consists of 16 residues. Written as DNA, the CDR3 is TGCGCCAGCAGCCAAGAACAGACAGGGATTAATCATGGCTACACCTTC. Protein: CASSQEQTGINHGYTF.

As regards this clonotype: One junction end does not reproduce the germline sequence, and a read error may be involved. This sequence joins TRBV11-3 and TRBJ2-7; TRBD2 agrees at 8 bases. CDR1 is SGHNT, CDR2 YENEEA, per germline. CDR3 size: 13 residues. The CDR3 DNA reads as TGTGCCAGCGGCTTGGGCACTAGCGGCGAGCAGTACTTC. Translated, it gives CASGLGTSGEQYF.

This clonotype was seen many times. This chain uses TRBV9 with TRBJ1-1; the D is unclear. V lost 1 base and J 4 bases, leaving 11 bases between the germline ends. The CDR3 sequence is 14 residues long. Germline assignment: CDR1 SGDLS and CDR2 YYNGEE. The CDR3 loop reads CASSVTPMSTEAFF. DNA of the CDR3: TGTGCCAGCAGCGTAACCCCAATGAGCACTGAAGCTTTCTTT.

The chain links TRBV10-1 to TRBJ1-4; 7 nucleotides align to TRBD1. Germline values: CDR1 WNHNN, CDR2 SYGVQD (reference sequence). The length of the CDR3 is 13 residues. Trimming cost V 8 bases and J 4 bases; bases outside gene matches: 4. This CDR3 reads CASQRDSNEKLFF. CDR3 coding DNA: TGCGCCAGCCAGAGGGACAGTAATGAAAAACTGTTTTTT.

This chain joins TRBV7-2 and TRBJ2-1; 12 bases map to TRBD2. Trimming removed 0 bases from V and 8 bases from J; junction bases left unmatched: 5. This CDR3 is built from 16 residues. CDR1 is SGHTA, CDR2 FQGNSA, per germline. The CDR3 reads CASSLALAGGPDEQFF. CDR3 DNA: TGTGCCAGCAGCTTAGCGCTAGCGGGGGGGCCGGATGAGCAGTTCTTC.

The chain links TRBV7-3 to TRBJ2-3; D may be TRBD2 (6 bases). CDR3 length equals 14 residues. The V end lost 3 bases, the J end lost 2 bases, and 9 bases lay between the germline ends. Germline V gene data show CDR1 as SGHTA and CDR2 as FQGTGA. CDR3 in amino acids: CASSLAGFTDTQYF. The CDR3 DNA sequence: TGTGCCAGCAGCTTGGCGGGGTTCACAGATACGCAGTATTTT.

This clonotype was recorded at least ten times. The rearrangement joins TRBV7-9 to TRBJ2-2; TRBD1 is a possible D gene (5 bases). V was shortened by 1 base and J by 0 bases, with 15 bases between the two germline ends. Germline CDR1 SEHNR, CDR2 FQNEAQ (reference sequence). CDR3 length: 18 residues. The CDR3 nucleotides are TGTGCCAGCAGCTTAGGTGGTCAGGACAAACCGAACACCGGGGAGCTGTTTTTT. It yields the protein CASSLGGQDKPNTGELFF.

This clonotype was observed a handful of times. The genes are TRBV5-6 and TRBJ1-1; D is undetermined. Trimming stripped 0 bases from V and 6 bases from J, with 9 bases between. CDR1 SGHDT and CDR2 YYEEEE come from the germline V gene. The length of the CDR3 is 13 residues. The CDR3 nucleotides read TGTGCCAGCAGCTTGGTCGGCAGGTCTGAAGCTTTCTTT. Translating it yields CASSLVGRSEAFF.

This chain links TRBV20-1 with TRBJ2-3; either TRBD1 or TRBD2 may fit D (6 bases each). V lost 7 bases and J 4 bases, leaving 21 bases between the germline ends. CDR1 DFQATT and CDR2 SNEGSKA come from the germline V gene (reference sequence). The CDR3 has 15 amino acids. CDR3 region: CSVGGWRGYPDTQYF. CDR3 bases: TGCAGTGTAGGGGGTTGGCGGGGTTACCCAGATACGCAGTATTTT.

CDR3 protein: CASSLAGGQGQDEQYF. The DNA for the CDR3 is TGTGCCAGCAGCTTAGCGGGGGGACAGGGGCAAGACGAGCAGTACTTC. The chain employs TRBV7-8 and TRBJ2-7; 10 positions agree with TRBD1. This CDR3 contains 16 residues. The J segment lost 5 bases and the V segment lost 0 bases, leaving 7 bases of the junction unmatched. In germline, CDR1 is SGHVS, CDR2 FQNEAQ.

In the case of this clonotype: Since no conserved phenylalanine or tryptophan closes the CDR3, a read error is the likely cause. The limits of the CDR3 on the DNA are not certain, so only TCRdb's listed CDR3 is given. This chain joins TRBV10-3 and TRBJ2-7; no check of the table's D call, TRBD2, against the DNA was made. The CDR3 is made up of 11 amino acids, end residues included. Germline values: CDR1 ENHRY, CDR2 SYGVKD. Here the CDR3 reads CASSYSSGGNT.

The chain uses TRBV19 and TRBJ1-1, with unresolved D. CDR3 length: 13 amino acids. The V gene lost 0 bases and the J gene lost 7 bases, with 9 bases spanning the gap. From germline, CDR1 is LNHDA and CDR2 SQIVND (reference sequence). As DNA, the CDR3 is TGTGCCAGTAGTATAGATCTATTGGGTGAAGCTTTCTTT. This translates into CASSIDLLGEAFF.

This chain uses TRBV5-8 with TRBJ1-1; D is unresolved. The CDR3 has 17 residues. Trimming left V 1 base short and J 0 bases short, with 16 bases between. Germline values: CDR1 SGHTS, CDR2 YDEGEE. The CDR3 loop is CASSLFREGYMNTEAFF. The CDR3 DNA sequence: TGTGCCAGCAGCTTGTTCCGCGAGGGATACATGAACACTGAAGCTTTCTTT. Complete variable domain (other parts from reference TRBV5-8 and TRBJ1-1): EAGVTQSPTHLIKTRGQQATLRCSPISGHTSVYWYQQALGLGLQFLLWYDEGEERNRGNFPPRFSGRQFPNYSSELNVNALELEDSALYLCASSLFREGYMNTEAFFGQGTRLTVV.

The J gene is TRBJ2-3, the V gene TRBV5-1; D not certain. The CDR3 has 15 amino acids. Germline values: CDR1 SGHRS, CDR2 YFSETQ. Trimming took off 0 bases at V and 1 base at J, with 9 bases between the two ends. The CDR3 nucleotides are TGCGCCAGCAGCTTGGGACACAAAGGCACAGATACGCAGTATTTT. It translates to CASSLGHKGTDTQYF.

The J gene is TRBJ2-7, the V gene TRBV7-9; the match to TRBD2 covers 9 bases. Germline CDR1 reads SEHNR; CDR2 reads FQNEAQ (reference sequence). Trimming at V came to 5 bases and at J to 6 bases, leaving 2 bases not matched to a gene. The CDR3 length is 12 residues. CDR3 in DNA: TGTGCCAGCAGCGTACTAGCGGGCGAGCAGTACTTC. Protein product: CASSVLAGEQYF.